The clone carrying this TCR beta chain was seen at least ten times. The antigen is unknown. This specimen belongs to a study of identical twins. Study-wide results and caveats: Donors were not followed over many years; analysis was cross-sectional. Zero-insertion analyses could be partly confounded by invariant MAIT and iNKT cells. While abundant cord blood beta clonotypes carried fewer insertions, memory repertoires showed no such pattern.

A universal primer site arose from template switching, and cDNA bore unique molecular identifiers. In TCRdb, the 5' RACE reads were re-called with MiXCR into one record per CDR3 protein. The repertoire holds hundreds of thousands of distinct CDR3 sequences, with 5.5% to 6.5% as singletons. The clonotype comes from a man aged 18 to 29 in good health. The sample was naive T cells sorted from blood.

The CDR3 loop is CSARFPGAGNQPQHF. The CDR3 coding sequence is TGCAGTGCTAGGTTTCCAGGGGCAGGCAATCAGCCCCAGCATTTT. This chain connects TRBV20-1 to TRBJ1-5; TRBD1 is a possible D gene (6 bases). V gave up 3 bases and J gave up 2 bases, with 14 bases separating them. Germline V gene lookup returns CDR1 DFQATT and CDR2 SNEGSKA (reference sequence). CDR3 size: 15 residues.